A single sample gave rise to the 14 T cell receptor beta chains below, sequenced in a study of CD4 T cells in relation to SARS-CoV-2 and coronaviruses. The unexposed donors gave CD4+ T cells in about 2010-2019, prior to COVID-19. Isolation of CD4+ T cells took place after about 10 days in culture. The repertoire was sequenced with immunoSEQ multiplex PCR; TCRdb's copy has only in-frame clones and lacks some. The repertoire consists of 24,000 or so clones, with roughly 82% occurring once and the leading ten covering roughly 15%. The antigens of these receptors remain unknown. Input material: CD4+ T cells from PBMCs, cultured in vitro. These receptors were taken from a human donor in good health.

The rearrangement links TRBV14 to TRBJ2-2; possible D gene TRBD1, 6 bases. The germline gives CDR1 SGHDN, CDR2 FVKESK. The CDR3 is 16 amino acids. V was shortened by 4 bases and J by 0 bases, with 12 bases between the two germline ends. The CDR3 DNA sequence: TGTGCCAGCAGCCTTCATGCAGGGGCGAACACCGGGGAGCTGTTTTTT. This translates into CASSLHAGANTGELFF.

The rearrangement links TRBV7-8 to TRBJ1-5; D gene uncertain. Trimming pared 4 bases from V and 1 base from J, leaving 20 bases between. The CDR3 is made up of 18 amino acids. Germline CDR1 and CDR2: SGHVS and FQNEAQ. The CDR3 region has the DNA TGTGCCAGCAGCTCACTCCAAGGAACCATGGGGAGCAATCAGCCCCAGCATTTT. It encodes CASSSLQGTMGSNQPQHF.

The J gene is TRBJ2-7, the V gene TRBV6-5, with TRBD1 matching over 8 bases. With V trimmed by 6 bases and J by 3 bases, 10 bases remained unmatched. This CDR3 is 15 amino acids long. Germline lookup yields CDR1 MNHEY and CDR2 SVGAGI. The CDR3 here is CASRPTGGWRYEQYF. The CDR3 bases are TGTGCCAGCAGGCCCACAGGGGGTTGGCGCTACGAGCAGTACTTC.

The V call is TRBV9, the J call TRBJ1-4, with a possible D match to TRBD1 (5 bases). The germline gives CDR1 SGDLS, CDR2 YYNGEE. The CDR3 length is 15 residues. Deletions cut 5 bases from V and 0 bases from J, with 11 bases between. CDR3 amino acids: CASSQGGTTNEKLFF. The CDR3 nucleotides read TGTGCCAGCAGTCAGGGAGGGACAACTAATGAAAAACTGTTTTTT.

The sample holds a few counts of this clone. The chain carries TRBV14 and TRBJ1-1; D is uncertain. The CDR3 runs to 11 residues. Trimming took 2 bases from V and 7 from J, leaving 5 bases between them. From germline, CDR1 is SGHDN and CDR2 FVKESK. The CDR3, as DNA: TGTGCCAGCAGCCAATTGGGTGAAGCTTTCTTT. This codes for CASSQLGEAFF.

The chain is built from TRBV5-1 and TRBJ2-3; 9 nucleotides agree with TRBD1. The germline V gene has CDR1 SGHRS and CDR2 YFSETQ. The CDR3 is 16 residues long. The ends lost 0 bases at V and 5 bases at J; junction bases unmatched: 7. CDR3 DNA sequence: TGCGCCAGCAGCTTGGAACAGGGGGCGAGGGGAGATACGCAGTATTTT. Encoded protein: CASSLEQGARGDTQYF. Complete variable domain (other parts from reference TRBV5-1 and TRBJ2-3): KAGVTQTPRYLIKTRGQQVTLSCSPISGHRSVSWYQQTPGQGLQFLFEYFSETQRNKGNFPGRFSGRQFSNSRSEMNVSTLELGDSALYLCASSLEQGARGDTQYFGPGTRLTVL.

In its sample, this clone was seen once. V usage is TRBV11-1 and J usage is TRBJ2-7; 12 nucleotides agree with TRBD2. This CDR3 spans 15 amino acids. Looked up from germline, CDR1 is SGHAT and CDR2 is FQDESV (reference sequence). V trimming: 5 bases; J trimming: 2 bases; junction bases outside the gene matches: 4. The CDR3, as DNA: TGTGCCAGCAGCCCATCTAGCGGGAGGGCCTACGAGCAGTACTTC. As protein: CASSPSSGRAYEQYF. The variable domain in full, completed from reference TRBV11-1 and TRBJ2-7, reads EAEVAQSPRYKITEKSQAVAFWCDPISGHATLYWYRQILGQGPELLVQFQDESVVDDSQLPKDRFSAERLKGVDSTLKIQPAELGDSAMYLCASSPSSGRAYEQYFGPGTRLTVT.

This sequence joins TRBV3-1 (or the pseudogene TRBV3-2) and TRBJ2-3, with D unresolved. The CDR3 has 13 amino acids. Trimming pared 3 bases from V and 2 bases from J, leaving 6 bases between. CDR1 is LGHDT, CDR2 YNNKEL, per germline (reference sequence). The DNA of the CDR3 is TGTGCCAGCAGCCATATGGACACAGATACGCAGTATTTT. Translation gives CASSHMDTDTQYF.

V usage is TRBV11-2 and J usage is TRBJ2-7, with D possibly being TRBD1 (5 bases). V shed 2 bases and J shed 1 base, with 12 bases lying between them. The CDR3 runs 15 residues. Germline CDR1 reads SGHAT; CDR2 reads FQNNGV. CDR3 sequence (DNA): TGTGCCAGCAGCTTAAGACAGCTAGAGTCCTACGAGCAGTACTTC. Its translation is CASSLRQLESYEQYF.

The chain couples TRBV5-1 to TRBJ2-3; weak D call: TRBD2 (6 bases). Germline lookup yields CDR1 SGHRS and CDR2 YFSETQ. The length of the CDR3 is 16 residues. Trimming cost V 4 bases and J 2 bases, with 17 bases left between them. This chain's CDR3 is CASSTGDLGHTDTQYF. For the CDR3, the DNA is TGCGCCAGCAGCACCGGGGACTTGGGTCACACAGATACGCAGTATTTT.

This clone came up a few times. The chain carries TRBV7-2 and TRBJ2-7; D gene unclear. CDR1 and CDR2 (germline): SGHTA, FQGNSA. V dropped 1 base and J dropped 3 bases, with 1 base sitting between them. There are 11 residues in the CDR3. The CDR3 loop reads CASSLVYEQYF. The CDR3 nucleotides are TGTGCCAGCAGCTTAGTCTACGAGCAGTACTTC. Looking up the rest from reference TRBV7-2 and TRBJ2-7 gives the full variable domain: GAGVSQSPSNKVTEKGKDVELRCDPISGHTALYWYRQSLGQGLEFLIYFQGNSAPDKSGLPSDRFSAERTGGSVSTLTIQRTQQEDSAVYLCASSLVYEQYFGPGTRLTVT.

The chain combines TRBV28 with TRBJ2-1; TRBD2 aligns across 8 bases. Germline-derived CDR1 and CDR2 are MDHEN and SYDVKM. The CDR3 consists of 12 residues. CDR3 amino acids: CVIAGSYNEQFF. DNA for the CDR3: TGTGTCATAGCGGGGTCCTACAATGAGCAGTTCTTC.

The rearrangement uses TRBV29-1 and TRBJ1-5; possible D gene TRBD1, 6 bases. The CDR3 loop spans 13 amino acids. Trimming left V 5 bases short and J 5 bases short, with 13 bases between. In germline, CDR1 is SQVTM, CDR2 ANQGSEA. The CDR3 region is CSVQGGRDQPQHF. The CDR3 coding sequence is TGCAGCGTTCAAGGGGGTCGGGATCAGCCCCAGCATTTT.

The chain uses TRBV11-3 and TRBJ1-5; D may be TRBD1 (5 bases). The CDR3 loop spans 16 amino acids. Per the germline V gene, CDR1 is SGHNT and CDR2 is YENEEA. The V end lost 1 base, the J end lost 0 bases, and 10 bases lay between the germline ends. CDR3 region: CASSLAVGVSNQPQHF. Here the CDR3 DNA reads TGTGCCAGCAGCTTAGCTGTGGGGGTTAGCAATCAGCCCCAGCATTTT.